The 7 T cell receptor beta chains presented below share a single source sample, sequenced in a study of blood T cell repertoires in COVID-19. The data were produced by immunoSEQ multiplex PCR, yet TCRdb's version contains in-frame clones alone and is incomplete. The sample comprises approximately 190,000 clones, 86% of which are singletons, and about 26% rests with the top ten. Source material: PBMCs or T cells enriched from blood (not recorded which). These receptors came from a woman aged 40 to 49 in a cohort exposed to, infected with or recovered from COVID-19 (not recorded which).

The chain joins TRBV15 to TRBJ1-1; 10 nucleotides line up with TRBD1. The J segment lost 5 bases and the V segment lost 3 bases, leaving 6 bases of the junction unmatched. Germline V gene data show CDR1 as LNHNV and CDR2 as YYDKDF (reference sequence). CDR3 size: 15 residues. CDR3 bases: TGTGCCACCAGCAGGCCCGGGACAGGGGAAACTGAAGCTTTCTTT. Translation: CATSRPGTGETEAFF.

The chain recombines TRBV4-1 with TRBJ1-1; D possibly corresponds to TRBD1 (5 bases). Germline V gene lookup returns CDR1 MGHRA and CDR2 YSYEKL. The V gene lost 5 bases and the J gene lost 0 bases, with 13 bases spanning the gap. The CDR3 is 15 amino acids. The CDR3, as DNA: TGCGCCAGCAGCTTCTACAGGACTATGAACACTGAAGCTTTCTTT. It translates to CASSFYRTMNTEAFF.

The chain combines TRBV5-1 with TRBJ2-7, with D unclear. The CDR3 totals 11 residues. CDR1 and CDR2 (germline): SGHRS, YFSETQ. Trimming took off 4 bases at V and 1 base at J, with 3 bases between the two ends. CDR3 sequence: CASSPSYEQYF. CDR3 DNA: TGCGCCAGCAGCCCGTCCTACGAGCAGTACTTC. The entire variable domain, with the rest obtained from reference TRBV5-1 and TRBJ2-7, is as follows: KAGVTQTPRYLIKTRGQQVTLSCSPISGHRSVSWYQQTPGQGLQFLFEYFSETQRNKGNFPGRFSGRQFSNSRSEMNVSTLELGDSALYLCASSPSYEQYFGPGTRLTVT.

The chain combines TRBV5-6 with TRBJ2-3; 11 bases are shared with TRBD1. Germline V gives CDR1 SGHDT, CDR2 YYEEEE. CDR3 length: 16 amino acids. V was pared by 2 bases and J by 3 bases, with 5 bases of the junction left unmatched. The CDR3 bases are TGTGCCAGCAGCTTCGGGACAGGGGGGTCAACAGATACGCAGTATTTT. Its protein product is CASSFGTGGSTDTQYF. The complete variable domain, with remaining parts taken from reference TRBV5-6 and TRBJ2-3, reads DAGVTQSPTHLIKTRGQQVTLRCSPKSGHDTVSWYQQALGQGPQFIFQYYEEEERQRGNFPDRFSGHQFPNYSSELNVNALLLGDSALYLCASSFGTGGSTDTQYFGPGTRLTVL.

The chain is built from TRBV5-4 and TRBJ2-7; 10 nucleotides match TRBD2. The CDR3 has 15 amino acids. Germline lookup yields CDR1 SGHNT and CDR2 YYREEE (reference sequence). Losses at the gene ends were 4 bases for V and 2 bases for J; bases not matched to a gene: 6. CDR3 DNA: TGTGCCAGCAGCATCATAGGACTAGCGGCCTACGAGCAGTACTTC. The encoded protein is CASSIIGLAAYEQYF.

The CDR3, as DNA: TGTGCCAGCAGTCACCAGATAAATCAGCCCCAGCATTTT. This sequence encodes CASSHQINQPQHF. The rearrangement uses TRBV27 and TRBJ1-5, with D uncertain. The CDR3 contains 13 residues. Germline V gives CDR1 MNHEY, CDR2 SMNVEV (reference sequence). Trimming cost V 5 bases and J 4 bases, with 9 bases left between them.

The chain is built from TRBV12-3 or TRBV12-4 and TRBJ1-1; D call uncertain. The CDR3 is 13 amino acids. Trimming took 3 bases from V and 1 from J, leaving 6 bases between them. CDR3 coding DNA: TGTGCCAGCAGTTTTGAGAAGAACACTGAAGCTTTCTTT. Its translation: CASSFEKNTEAFF.